This TCR beta chain was observed in a study of blood T cell repertoires in COVID-19. The CDR3 is 14 amino acids. Germline-derived CDR1 and CDR2 are SNHLY and FYNNEI. Trimming pared 3 bases from V and 5 bases from J, leaving 14 bases between. Assay: immunoSEQ multiplex PCR; the TCRdb copy retains only in-frame clones and omits some. Here the sample spans roughly 120,000 clones, approximately 86% being singletons. J is TRBJ2-7 and V is TRBV2; perhaps TRBD1 as D (6 bases). This TCR came from a woman aged 45-59 years with active or convalescent COVID-19. The sample was peripheral blood. The CDR3 region is CASSDPGAGDEQYF. The CDR3 nucleotides read TGTGCCAGCAGTGACCCTGGGGCAGGGGACGAGCAGTACTTC.